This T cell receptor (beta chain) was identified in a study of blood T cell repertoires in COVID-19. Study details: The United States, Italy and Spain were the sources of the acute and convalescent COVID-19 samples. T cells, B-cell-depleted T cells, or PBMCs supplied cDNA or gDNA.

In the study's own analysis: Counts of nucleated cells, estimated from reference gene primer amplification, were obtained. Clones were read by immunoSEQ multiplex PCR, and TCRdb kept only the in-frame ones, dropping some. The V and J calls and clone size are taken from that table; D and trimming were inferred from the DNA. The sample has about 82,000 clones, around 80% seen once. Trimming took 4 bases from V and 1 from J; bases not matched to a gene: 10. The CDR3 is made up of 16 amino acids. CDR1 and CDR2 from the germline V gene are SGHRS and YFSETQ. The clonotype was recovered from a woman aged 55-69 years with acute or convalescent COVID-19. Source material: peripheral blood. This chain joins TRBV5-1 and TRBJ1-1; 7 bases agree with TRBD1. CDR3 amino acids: CASSPGSRGSNTEAFF. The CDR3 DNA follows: TGCGCCAGCAGCCCCGGGTCCAGGGGGTCGAACACTGAAGCTTTCTTT. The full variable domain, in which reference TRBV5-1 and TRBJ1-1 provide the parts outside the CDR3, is KAGVTQTPRYLIKTRGQQVTLSCSPISGHRSVSWYQQTPGQGLQFLFEYFSETQRNKGNFPGRFSGRQFSNSRSEMNVSTLELGDSALYLCASSPGSRGSNTEAFFGQGTRLTVV.